The 5 T cell receptor beta chains reported below all come from one sample, sequenced in a study of cytomegalovirus exposure and HLA in healthy donors. TCRdb's table, derived via immunoSEQ multiplex PCR, lists solely in-frame clones and lacks some. The sample lists about 63,000 clones, around 92% occurring once. What was sequenced was PBMCs. Source of these receptors: a young woman in good health and CMV-seronegative.

This sequence joins TRBV4-1 and TRBJ1-1, with unresolved D. CDR3 length: 15 residues. Trimming left V 4 bases short and J 1 base short, with 13 bases between. Per the germline V gene, CDR1 is MGHRA and CDR2 is YSYEKL. The CDR3 DNA follows: TGCGCCAGCAGCCCGGAACAACAGAAGAACACTGAAGCTTTCTTT. It codes for CASSPEQQKNTEAFF.

This clone was seen just once. V and J are TRBV7-9 and TRBJ1-1; D is unresolved. The CDR3 loop spans 14 amino acids. V lost 0 bases and J lost 1, with 6 bases in between. CDR1 and CDR2 from the germline V gene are SEHNR and FQNEAQ (reference sequence). The chain's CDR3 is CASSLAGENTEAFF. The CDR3 DNA is TGTGCCAGCAGCTTAGCCGGGGAGAACACTGAAGCTTTCTTT.

In this sample, this clone turned up once. The V call is TRBV5-6, the J call TRBJ2-5; D unclear. Looked up from germline, CDR1 is SGHDT and CDR2 is YYEEEE. This CDR3 comprises 16 residues. Trimming took 2 bases from V and 5 from J, leaving 19 bases between them. CDR3 sequence: CASSLRSGLNVETQYF. The CDR3 DNA reads TGTGCCAGCAGCTTACGGTCAGGCTTAAATGTGGAGACCCAGTACTTC.

This clone was detected only once. The rearrangement joins TRBV29-1 to TRBJ2-5, with TRBD2 matching over 15 bases. Looked up from germline, CDR1 is SQVTM and CDR2 is ANQGSEA. Unmatched junction bases numbered 17, after V lost 3 bases and J lost 0 bases. CDR3 length: 21 amino acids. CDR3 DNA: TGCAGCGTTGACATGCGGTTTGGGACTAGCGGGGGGCCCCCCCACCAAGAGACCCAGTACTTC. It codes for CSVDMRFGTSGGPPHQETQYF.

This chain joins TRBV6-1 and TRBJ1-1; 9 positions agree with TRBD1. The CDR3 extends over 15 amino acids. With V trimmed by 8 bases and J by 0 bases, 7 bases remained unmatched. Germline V gene sequence: CDR1 MNHNS, CDR2 SASEGT. CDR3 nucleotides: TGTGCCAGCGGAAGGGACAGGGCATTGAACACTGAAGCTTTCTTT. This codes for CASGRDRALNTEAFF.